This T cell receptor (beta chain) is drawn from a study of CD8 T cells in Susac syndrome. Points from the study as a whole: Individuals included in the TCR sequencing and HLA analysis were acknowledged by the study to be relatively few in number.

Concerning this clonotype: Its antigen is not known.

Controls matched for age and sex were healthy donors. TEMRA cells were enriched by FACS, and CD4+ and CD8+ T cells were negatively isolated. Trimming removed 5 bases from V and 2 bases from J, with 15 bases in between. Germline lookup yields CDR1 DFQATT and CDR2 SNEGSKA (reference sequence). The CDR3 spans 14 residues. A quantity of about 0.5 to 1 ug RNA underwent reverse transcription using random hexamers. Amplification of TCR beta CDR3 across 54 Vbeta and 13 Jbeta was performed with immunoSEQ multiplex PCR. TCRdb reprocessed the immunoSEQ multiplex PCR reads with MiXCR, giving one entry per CDR3 protein. The data show some 190,000 distinct CDR3 sequences, about 95% seen once.

The sequencing input was CD4+ T cells from PBMCs. The chain is built from TRBV20-1 and TRBJ2-5; D assignment may be TRBD1 or TRBD2 (6 bases each). The TCR originated in a human donor in good health. In nucleotides, the CDR3 is TGCAGTGCTCTCTTCGGAGGGGGGCAAGAGACCCAGTACTTC. Its translation is CSALFGGGQETQYF.